This entry lists 16 T cell receptor beta chains sequenced from one sample in a study of cytomegalovirus exposure and HLA in healthy donors. Amplification used 60 Vbeta primers and 13 Jbeta primers. The data were produced by immunoSEQ multiplex PCR, yet TCRdb's version contains in-frame clones alone and is incomplete. The sample holds some 120,000 clones; about 80% are singletons and the top ten take 1.5% to 2.5%. What was sequenced was PBMCs. Receptors were obtained from a man aged 18-30 years in good health and CMV-seronegative.

The rearrangement uses TRBV11-2 and TRBJ2-7; weak D call: TRBD1 (6 bases). Trimming removed 4 bases at V and 5 bases at J, with 12 bases between. There are 13 residues in the CDR3. CDR1 SGHAT and CDR2 FQNNGV come from the germline V gene. This CDR3 reads CASSSQGINEQYV. CDR3 bases: TGTGCCAGCAGCTCACAGGGTATTAACGAGCAGTACGTC.

The genes are TRBV11-3 and TRBJ2-1; the match to TRBD1 covers 7 bases. Trimming removed 5 bases from V and 5 bases from J; junction bases left unmatched: 9. Germline CDR1 is SGHNT and CDR2 is YENEEA. This CDR3 contains 15 residues. The CDR3 DNA follows: TGTGCCAGCAGCCTTGGACAGGTCGCCGACAATGAGCAGTTCTTC. Protein product: CASSLGQVADNEQFF.

The chain joins TRBV5-1 to TRBJ2-7; D tentatively reads TRBD1 or TRBD2 (5 bases each). The germline V and J ends were trimmed by 7 bases and 1 base, with 21 bases remaining between them. In germline, CDR1 is SGHRS, CDR2 YFSETQ. The length of the CDR3 is 16 residues. The chain's CDR3 is CASHLGPAVVSYEQYF. CDR3 DNA sequence: TGCGCCAGCCACTTGGGACCAGCGGTGGTATCCTACGAGCAGTACTTC.

V gene TRBV9 combines with J gene TRBJ2-5, with 7 bases lining up with TRBD2. V lost 5 bases and J lost 5; bases outside the gene matches: 9. The CDR3 has 14 amino acids. Per the germline V gene, CDR1 is SGDLS and CDR2 is YYNGEE. The CDR3 sequence is CASSLGRGLETQYF. Written as DNA, the CDR3 is TGTGCCAGCAGTTTAGGGAGGGGCCTGGAGACCCAGTACTTC.

The chain joins TRBV6-6 to TRBJ2-1; 7 bases map to TRBD2. After removal of 10 bases from V and 3 bases from J, the junction contained 6 bases not matched to a gene. From germline, CDR1 is MNHNY and CDR2 SVGAGI (reference sequence). The CDR3 totals 13 residues. DNA for the CDR3: TGTGCCATACGGGAGGAGATCTACAATGAGCAGTTCTTC. Protein: CAIREEIYNEQFF.

The chain employs TRBV5-6 and TRBJ2-5; 8 bases agree with TRBD1. J lost 1 base, V lost 0 bases, and 2 bases had no gene match. Germline CDR1 and CDR2: SGHDT and YYEEEE. There are 15 residues in the CDR3. The CDR3 coding sequence is TGTGCCAGCAGCTTGGCTACAGGGGGCCAAGAGACCCAGTACTTC. It yields the protein CASSLATGGQETQYF. Filled out from reference TRBV5-6 and TRBJ2-5, the complete variable domain reads DAGVTQSPTHLIKTRGQQVTLRCSPKSGHDTVSWYQQALGQGPQFIFQYYEEEERQRGNFPDRFSGHQFPNYSSELNVNALLLGDSALYLCASSLATGGQETQYFGPGTRLLVL.

V gene TRBV9 combines with J gene TRBJ2-1, with D possibly TRBD2 on 6 matching bases. Trimming left V 3 bases short and J 0 bases short, with 16 bases between. CDR3 length: 17 residues. Germline V gene lookup returns CDR1 SGDLS and CDR2 YYNGEE. The CDR3 sequence: CASSGFSGKSSYNEQFF. The CDR3, as DNA: TGTGCCAGCAGCGGATTTAGCGGAAAGAGCTCCTACAATGAGCAGTTCTTC.

The genes are TRBV6-1 and TRBJ1-5; D perhaps matches TRBD1 (5 bases). There are 15 residues in the CDR3. The germline CDR1 and CDR2 sequences are MNHNS and SASEGT. Between the trimmed V and J ends, which lost 7 bases and 2 bases, there was a span of 15 bases. This chain's CDR3 is CASKYGGGGNQPQHF. The CDR3 coding sequence is TGTGCCAGCAAATATGGGGGAGGGGGCAATCAGCCCCAGCATTTT.

This rearrangement joins TRBV19 to TRBJ1-1, with D unclear. V dropped 3 bases and J dropped 1 base, with 12 bases sitting between them. The CDR3 has 15 residues. From germline, CDR1 is LNHDA and CDR2 SQIVND (reference sequence). The CDR3 DNA follows: TGTGCCAGTAGTATCCGGGTCCGACGGAACACTGAAGCTTTCTTT. Protein: CASSIRVRRNTEAFF.

This clone was seen only a few times. The chain joins TRBV11-3 to TRBJ2-2; D is unclear. The length of the CDR3 is 13 residues. CDR1 is SGHNT and CDR2 is YENEEA in the germline V gene. Trimming removed 3 bases at V and 4 bases at J, with 6 bases between. The CDR3 here is CASSFSRTGELFF. In nucleotides, the CDR3 is TGTGCCAGCAGCTTTAGTCGCACCGGGGAGCTGTTTTTT.

The chain carries TRBV7-8 and TRBJ2-1; 8 nucleotides agree with TRBD2. The CDR3 consists of 17 residues. V was pared by 5 bases and J by 2 bases, with 11 bases of the junction left unmatched. From germline, CDR1 is SGHVS and CDR2 FQNEAQ. CDR3 coding DNA: TGTGCCAGCAGCGCTCGCCGGGGGGGAGGGCCCTACAATGAGCAGTTCTTC. It codes for CASSARRGGGPYNEQFF.

DNA for the CDR3: TGTGCCAGCAGCATACTAGCGTCCGAGCAGTACGTC. This codes for CASSILASEQYV. This chain uses TRBV2 with TRBJ2-7; 7 bases align to TRBD2. V dropped 6 bases and J dropped 6; count of bases not matched to a gene: 5. The germline gives CDR1 SNHLY, CDR2 FYNNEI. This CDR3 region has 12 residues.

V is TRBV12-2 and J is TRBJ2-7; the table's D call of TRBD2 was not tested on the DNA. TRBV12-2 is noted as a pseudogene. This CDR3 comprises 15 residues. CDR3 nucleotide sequence: TGTGCAAGTCGCCCAATAGCGGGAGGGCTAGGCGAGCAGTACGTC. Its protein is CASRPIAGGLGEQYV.

This clone was found a few times. The genes are TRBV6-1 and TRBJ1-5; D is uncertain. This CDR3 region has 13 residues. Deletions cut 3 bases from V and 9 bases from J, with 12 bases between. CDR1 and CDR2 from the germline V gene are MNHNS and SASEGT. CDR3 nucleotides: TGTGCCAGCAGTGAGGAATGGAGGCCGCCCCAGCATTTT. It translates to CASSEEWRPPQHF.

The chain carries TRBV6-4 and TRBJ2-4, with D possibly TRBD1 on 6 matching bases. Germline lookup yields CDR1 MRHNA and CDR2 SNTAGT. The germline V and J ends were trimmed by 3 bases and 9 bases, with 12 bases remaining between them. This CDR3 contains 13 residues. DNA for the CDR3: TGTGCCAGCAGTGAGGGGGCGAGAGGCATTCAGTACTTC. It yields the protein CASSEGARGIQYF.

The chain employs TRBV11-2 and TRBJ2-7; 9 positions match TRBD2. The CDR3 totals 15 residues. V shed 5 bases, J shed 5 bases, and the junction held 10 bases outside the gene matches. Germline-derived CDR1 and CDR2 are SGHAT and FQNNGV. CDR3 sequence (DNA): TGTGCCAGCAGCCCAAGTCTAGCGGGATTCGACGAGCAGTACGTC. Translation: CASSPSLAGFDEQYV.